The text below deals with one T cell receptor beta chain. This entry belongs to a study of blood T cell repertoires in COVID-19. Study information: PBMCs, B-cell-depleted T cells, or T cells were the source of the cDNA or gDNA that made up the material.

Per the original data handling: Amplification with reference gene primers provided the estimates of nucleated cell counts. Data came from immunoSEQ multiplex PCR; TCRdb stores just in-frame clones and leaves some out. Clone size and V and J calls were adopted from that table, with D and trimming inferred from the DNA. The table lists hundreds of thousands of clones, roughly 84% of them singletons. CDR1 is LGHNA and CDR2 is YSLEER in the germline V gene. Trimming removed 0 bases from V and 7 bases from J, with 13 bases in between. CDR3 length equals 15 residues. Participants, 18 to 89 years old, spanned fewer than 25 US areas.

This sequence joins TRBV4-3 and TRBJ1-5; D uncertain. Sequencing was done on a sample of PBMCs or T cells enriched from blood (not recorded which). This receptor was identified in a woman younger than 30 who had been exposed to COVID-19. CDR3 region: CASSQDYPQAQPQHF. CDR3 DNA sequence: TGCGCCAGCAGCCAAGATTACCCGCAAGCCCAGCCCCAGCATTTT.